Listed below are T cell receptor beta chains from one sample, sequenced in a study of blood T cell repertoires in COVID-19. TCRdb's table, derived via immunoSEQ multiplex PCR, lists solely in-frame clones and lacks some. The sample includes 150,000 or so clones, roughly four fifths of them seen just once. The sequencing sample was made of peripheral blood. These receptors all come from a woman in her sixties with COVID-19, enrolled during active disease. Both conserved end residues are part of each CDR3. D genes are given only for firm matches. For some rows the clone size is stated as once, few or many, or as a class when expanded; others skip it.

abundance	d_gene	v_gene	j_gene	CDR3nt	CDR3aa
-	-	TRBV3-1/TRBV3-2	TRBJ1-2	TGTGCCAGCAGCCCCACCCCGAGGGGGAATGGCTATGGCTACACCTTC	CASSPTPRGNGYGYTF
-	TRBD2	TRBV20-1	TRBJ2-3	TGCAGTGCTAGTACGGGGGGGCAGACAGATACGCAGTATTTT	CSASTGGQTDTQYF
-	TRBD1	TRBV25-1	TRBJ1-5	TGTGCCAGCAGTACCTCGACAGGGCGAGGGAATCAGCCCCAGCATTTT	CASSTSTGRGNQPQHF
few	-	TRBV19	TRBJ2-1	TGTGCCAGTACCCATTACGCCGGAGGGGTCAGTGAGCAGTTCTTC	CASTHYAGGVSEQFF
-	TRBD1	TRBV27	TRBJ1-1	TGTGCCAGCAGTTTAACGGGGACAGGGTCGAGGATGACTGAAGCTTTCTTT	CASSLTGTGSRMTEAFF
once	TRBD2	TRBV9	TRBJ2-7	TGTGCCAGCAGCGTGGACTGGGGAGGGGCCTACGAGCAGTACTTC	CASSVDWGGAYEQYF
once	TRBD2	TRBV6-7	TRBJ2-1	TGTGCCAGCCGACCGGGGGGGAAGGTCTATGAGCAGTTCTTC	CASRPGGKVYEQFF
few	TRBD1	TRBV5-1	TRBJ2-2	TGCGCCAGCAGCTTGGACAGGGGGCGCACCGGGGAGCTGTTTTTT	CASSLDRGRTGELFF
-	TRBD2	TRBV4-1	TRBJ2-7	TGCGCCAGCAGCCAAGTACGGGGAGGGAACGAGCAGTACTTC	CASSQVRGGNEQYF
once	-	TRBV5-5	TRBJ2-1	TGTGCCAGCAGCTTGAGGCTAGCCGGGGTCTCCTACAATGAGCAGTTCTTC	CASSLRLAGVSYNEQFF
-	TRBD1	TRBV18	TRBJ2-7	TGTGCCAGCTCACCAGGGCTAGGGGGCAAGTACGAGCAGTACTTC	CASSPGLGGKYEQYF
-	-	TRBV5-6	TRBJ1-5	TGTGCCAGCAGCTCCTTGGGGGGAAGGCAGCCCCAGCATTTT	CASSSLGGRQPQHF
-	TRBD2	TRBV9	TRBJ2-5	TGTGCCAGCAGCCCCACCCCGGGACTAGCGGGAGGTGGGGAGACCCAGTACTTC	CASSPTPGLAGGGETQYF
-	-	TRBV4-1	TRBJ1-5	TGCGCCAGCAGCCTCCCGGACTCCATTCAGCCCCAGCATTTT	CASSLPDSIQPQHF
-	-	TRBV19	TRBJ1-6	TGTGCCAGTAGCGCCTTCGGACAAGGGGCAAGCTCCTATAATTCACCCCTCCACTTT	CASSAFGQGASSYNSPLHF
-	TRBD2	TRBV18	TRBJ2-4	TGTGCCAGCTCACCACCGAGGACTAGCGATCAAATCATTCAGTACTTC	CASSPPRTSDQIIQYF
once	-	TRBV6-1	TRBJ1-5	TGTGCCAGCAGTGAAGGGCAGGGGAATCAGCCCCAGCATTTT	CASSEGQGNQPQHF
-	TRBD1	TRBV10-1	TRBJ2-3	TGCGCCAGCAGAGGGACAGTTTCTAGCACAGATACGCAGTATTTT	CASRGTVSSTDTQYF
-	-	TRBV2	TRBJ1-4	TGTGCCAGCGCCCGGGGGGGGGACTATGAAAAACTGTTTTTT	CASARGGDYEKLFF
-	TRBD1	TRBV19	TRBJ2-1	TGTGCCAGTAGTGGACAGGTCAATGAGCAGTTCTTC	CASSGQVNEQFF
-	-	TRBV5-4	TRBJ1-4	TGTGCCAGCATGGGCTGGGATGAAAAACTGTTTTTT	CASMGWDEKLFF
-	TRBD1	TRBV4-1	TRBJ2-3	TGCGCCAGCAATAACCCCGGGACAGGAAGCACAGATACGCAGTATTTT	CASNNPGTGSTDTQYF
-	-	TRBV9	TRBJ2-5	TGTGCCAGCAGTTCCCGGGAAAAGACCCAGTACTTC	CASSSREKTQYF
-	TRBD1	TRBV3-1/TRBV3-2	TRBJ1-2	TGTGCCAGCAGCCAAGGGACAGGGATCAACTATGGCTACACCTTC	CASSQGTGINYGYTF
-	-	TRBV25-1	TRBJ2-1	TGTGCCAGCAGTGGGTCCAGGGTCACGACCTTCTACAATGAGCAGTTCTTC	CASSGSRVTTFYNEQFF